Included here is one T cell receptor beta chain sequence, with context. Its specificity is not known. Looked up from germline, CDR1 is SGHTA and CDR2 is FQGTGA. The CDR3 sequence is 15 residues long. V was clipped by 5 bases and J by 0 bases; unmatched bases: 3. This table comes from immunoSEQ multiplex PCR, and its TCRdb copy is limited to in-frame clones, with some not included. The table lists tens of thousands of clones, 92% of them singletons. These data come from a study of T cells in localized non-small cell lung cancer. Findings and limits, study-wide: There was an association of higher blood T cell density with longer overall survival.

The V and J genes are TRBV7-3 and TRBJ2-1; 8 nucleotides match TRBD2. The starting material was peripheral blood, obtained before any cancer treatment. The sequence came from a female donor of 60 years or more with stage I lung adenocarcinoma. CDR3 sequence: CASSPGLVSYNEQFF. DNA of the CDR3: TGTGCCAGCAGCCCGGGACTAGTCTCCTACAATGAGCAGTTCTTC.